Each of the 27 T cell receptor beta chains below was sequenced from the same sample in a study of blood T cells in healthy people across ages. PCR was performed a second time for roughly 7 to 12 cycles using a sample-barcoded 5' primer and a J-beta primer mix. MiXCR was run by TCRdb on the 5' RACE reads, yielding one entry per CDR3 protein. Among roughly 1.7 million distinct CDR3 sequences listed, around 35% were seen once. Sequenced: blood. The receptors here all came from a woman aged 25 to 39 in good health.

In its sample, this clonotype was seen a few times. The V and J genes are TRBV5-1 and TRBJ2-5; a possible D gene is TRBD2 (6 bases). Germline values: CDR1 SGHRS, CDR2 YFSETQ. The CDR3 has 14 amino acids. Trimming took 0 bases from V and 4 from J, leaving 10 bases between them. The CDR3 here is CASSLVNGGETQYF. Here the CDR3 DNA reads TGCGCCAGCAGCTTGGTAAACGGGGGAGAGACCCAGTACTTC.

The J gene is TRBJ1-5, the V gene TRBV30; D ambiguous. This CDR3 is built from 13 residues. V lost 3 bases to trimming and J lost 7 bases, with 13 bases between them. CDR1 and CDR2 from the germline V gene are GTSNPN and SVGIG (reference sequence). CDR3 sequence reads: CAWRASAQQPQHF. The CDR3 nucleotides read TGTGCCTGGAGGGCTTCGGCGCAGCAGCCCCAGCATTTT.

This clonotype was seen only a few times. The gene calls are TRBV29-1 and TRBJ1-2; 7 nucleotides align to TRBD1. Germline-derived CDR1 and CDR2 are SQVTM and ANQGSEA. Trimming at V came to 0 bases and at J to 8 bases, leaving 9 bases not matched to a gene. CDR3 size: 14 residues. The CDR3 loop reads CSVEDQDRAGGYTF. The CDR3, as DNA: TGCAGCGTTGAAGATCAAGACAGGGCTGGAGGCTACACCTTC.

This clonotype has only a few counts. This chain connects TRBV29-1 to TRBJ1-1; a weak D match, TRBD1 (5 bases). Trimming took off 0 bases at V and 8 bases at J, with 13 bases between the two ends. Per germline, CDR1 SQVTM and CDR2 ANQGSEA. This CDR3 is 13 amino acids long. Here the CDR3 DNA reads TGCAGCGTTGAAGATGTTGGGGCCTTAGAAGCTTTCTTT. It yields the protein CSVEDVGALEAFF.

The chain employs TRBV9 and TRBJ2-3; TRBD2 might be the D (6 bases). Trimming removed 0 bases from V and 1 base from J, with 18 bases in between. CDR3 length: 18 residues. Germline V gene lookup returns CDR1 SGDLS and CDR2 YYNGEE. The CDR3 region is CASSVDVRERRGTDTQYF. CDR3 DNA: TGTGCCAGCAGCGTAGATGTGAGGGAGCGGAGGGGCACAGATACGCAGTATTTT.

This clonotype was seen a handful of times. This chain links TRBV5-1 with TRBJ2-1; D is possibly TRBD2 (6 bases). The germline CDR1 and CDR2 sequences are SGHRS and YFSETQ. V shed 6 bases and J shed 5 bases, with 18 bases lying between them. The CDR3 consists of 15 residues. The CDR3 sequence: CASNKRGKVDNEQFF. CDR3 in DNA: TGCGCCAGCAACAAACGGGGGAAGGTGGACAATGAGCAGTTCTTC.

The genes are TRBV2 and TRBJ2-1; D remains unclear. V gave up 6 bases and J gave up 8 bases, with 14 bases separating them. Germline V gene data show CDR1 as SNHLY and CDR2 as FYNNEI. The CDR3 covers 13 residues. The CDR3 region has the DNA TGTGCCAGCAGGGACCCAAATTTCGATGAGCAGTTCTTC. Translation gives CASRDPNFDEQFF.

V gene TRBV6-1 combines with J gene TRBJ1-5, with D uncertain. Germline loops: CDR1 MNHNS, CDR2 SASEGT. The V gene lost 4 bases and the J gene lost 6 bases, with 10 bases spanning the gap. The length of the CDR3 is 13 residues. CDR3 in amino acids: CASSVQGSQPQHF. The CDR3 nucleotides are TGTGCCAGCAGTGTGCAAGGGAGTCAGCCCCAGCATTTT.

The sample holds many counts of this clonotype. V and J are TRBV5-1 and TRBJ2-3; the D is unclear. CDR3 length: 15 amino acids. V lost 0 bases to trimming and J lost 0 bases, with 8 bases between them. In germline, CDR1 is SGHRS, CDR2 YFSETQ. CDR3 sequence (DNA): TGCGCCAGCAGCTTGGTGGTCTCTAGCACAGATACGCAGTATTTT. It yields the protein CASSLVVSSTDTQYF.

The chain is built from TRBV28 and TRBJ1-5; a weak D match, TRBD1 (6 bases). Trimming took 10 bases from V and 2 from J, leaving 15 bases between them. The germline gives CDR1 MDHEN, CDR2 SYDVKM. The CDR3 has 14 amino acids. CDR3 in amino acids: CATQRGTGNQPQHF. The CDR3 nucleotides read TGTGCCACCCAGAGGGGGACGGGCAATCAGCCCCAGCATTTT.

This clonotype was observed a handful of times. The V and J genes are TRBV9 and TRBJ1-1, with D possibly matching TRBD1 (5 bases). The CDR3 has 16 residues. CDR1 is SGDLS and CDR2 is YYNGEE in the germline V gene. V dropped 0 bases and J dropped 1 base, with 13 bases sitting between them. CDR3: CASSVVGGTANTEAFF. CDR3 coding DNA: TGTGCCAGCAGCGTAGTGGGCGGGACGGCGAACACTGAAGCTTTCTTT.

There are a few counts of this clonotype. V usage is TRBV18 and J usage is TRBJ2-1; TRBD2 aligns across 7 bases. Looked up from germline, CDR1 is KGHSH and CDR2 is LQKENI. V trimming: 2 bases; J trimming: 9 bases; junction bases outside the gene matches: 7. CDR3 size: 14 residues. The CDR3 coding sequence is TGTGCCAGCTCACCAAGTGGGAGGGCTGGTGAGCAGTTCTTC. Translating gives CASSPSGRAGEQFF.

Only a few counts were recorded for this clonotype. This chain connects TRBV4-2 to TRBJ2-7; weak D call: TRBD1 (6 bases). The V gene's germline CDR1 is LGHNA and CDR2 YNFKEQ. This CDR3 region has 15 residues. The V end was cut by 5 bases, the J end by 2 bases, with 16 bases between. In DNA, the CDR3 is TGTGCCAGCAGCGTTGGACAGTTGCAAACCTACGAGCAGTACTTC. Residues: CASSVGQLQTYEQYF.

J is TRBJ2-3 and V is TRBV14; 7 positions match TRBD2. The CDR3 extends over 18 amino acids. The germline CDR1 and CDR2 sequences are SGHDN and FVKESK. Trimming took 0 bases from V and 3 from J; bases not matched to a gene: 12. The CDR3 region has the DNA TGTGCCAGCAGCCAAGAGACTGGAGGGAGGGCCGGTACAGATACGCAGTATTTT. Translating gives CASSQETGGRAGTDTQYF.

This clonotype has just a few counts. The V and J genes are TRBV27 and TRBJ1-1; possible D gene TRBD1, 5 bases. Trimming removed 3 bases at V and 4 bases at J, with 12 bases between. The CDR3 covers 14 residues. CDR1 and CDR2 from the germline V gene are MNHEY and SMNVEV (reference sequence). For the CDR3, the DNA is TGTGCCAGCAGTTTGATCGACAGTGTCACTGAAGCTTTCTTT. Protein: CASSLIDSVTEAFF.

In its sample, this clonotype was seen a few times. V is TRBV9 and J is TRBJ2-1; D unclear. The germline V gene has CDR1 SGDLS and CDR2 YYNGEE. Trimming cost V 0 bases and J 10 bases, with 11 bases left between them. The CDR3 is 13 amino acids. The chain's CDR3 is CASSVDGTGEQFF. CDR3 DNA: TGTGCCAGCAGCGTAGATGGTACGGGCGAGCAGTTCTTC.

The table lists this clonotype with a few counts. The rearrangement uses TRBV27 and TRBJ1-2; 9 nucleotides agree with TRBD1. CDR1 MNHEY and CDR2 SMNVEV come from the germline V gene (reference sequence). The V segment lost 5 bases and the J segment 6 bases; nucleotides outside the gene matches: 4. The CDR3 runs 13 residues. The CDR3 loop is CASSHTGGNGYTF. The CDR3 DNA sequence: TGTGCCAGCAGTCACACAGGGGGCAATGGCTACACCTTC.

The rearrangement uses TRBV12-3 or TRBV12-4 and TRBJ1-1; D is unclear. Trimming shortened V by 3 bases and J by 1 base, and 18 bases separated the two germline ends. CDR3 length: 17 amino acids. The CDR3 nucleotides are TGTGCCAGCAGTTTTCATGGTTGGGCAGATCCGAACACTGAAGCTTTCTTT. Protein product: CASSFHGWADPNTEAFF.

V usage is TRBV12-3 or TRBV12-4 and J usage is TRBJ2-7, with D unresolved. Trimming took off 5 bases at V and 1 base at J, with 9 bases between the two ends. The CDR3 covers 13 residues. DNA of the CDR3: TGTGCCAGCAGTGTTAGTATGTCCTACGAGCAGTACTTC. Residues: CASSVSMSYEQYF.

The rearrangement links TRBV4-1 to TRBJ2-3; the D is unclear. V lost 2 bases and J lost 3, with 12 bases in between. CDR1 is MGHRA and CDR2 is YSYEKL in the germline V gene. The CDR3 sequence is 15 residues long. CDR3 protein: CASSQRTGRTDTQYF. CDR3 nucleotides: TGCGCCAGCAGCCAACGAACCGGACGGACAGATACGCAGTATTTT.

This clonotype was seen a handful of times. The V call is TRBV6-2 or TRBV6-3, the J call TRBJ2-3; TRBD2 matches at 7 bases. Germline V gene data show CDR1 as MNHEY and CDR2 as SVGEGT. With V trimmed by 5 bases and J by 2 bases, 13 bases remained unmatched. The CDR3 runs to 17 residues. CDR3 DNA sequence: TGTGCCAGCAGTCAACCTAGCAGGGAGGGAGACACAGATACGCAGTATTTT. Residues: CASSQPSREGDTDTQYF.

About this clonotype: Relative to the germline gene, one junction end is altered; a read error may explain this. This chain joins TRBV28 and TRBJ2-5; no clear D gene. In germline, CDR1 is MDHEN, CDR2 SYDVKM. The length of the CDR3 is 16 residues. CDR3 sequence: CACSNADRTSAETQYF. DNA of the CDR3: TGTGCCTGCAGTAATGCTGATAGAACCTCAGCGGAGACCCAGTACTTC.

This rearrangement joins TRBV3-1 to TRBJ1-1, with unresolved D. With 5 bases removed from V and 7 bases from J, the gap between germline ends came to 14 bases. Germline V gives CDR1 LGHDT, CDR2 YNNKEL (reference sequence). The CDR3 covers 13 residues. The CDR3 DNA is TGTGCCAGCAGCGGCTACCGAACAATTGAAGCTTTCTTT. It is translated as CASSGYRTIEAFF.

The CDR3 nucleotides are TGTGCCAGCAGCACTGGACCCCGATGGAGCAATCAGCCCCAGCATTTT. Translation: CASSTGPRWSNQPQHF. V is TRBV21-1 and J is TRBJ1-5. TRBV21-1 is given as a pseudogene. CDR3 length: 16 residues.

As regards this clonotype: An end of the junction does not agree with germline; a read error may underlie this. The chain couples TRBV7-3 to TRBJ2-6; D is possibly TRBD1 (5 bases). The CDR3 has 16 amino acids. CDR1 is SGHTA, CDR2 FQGTGA, per germline. The CDR3 region is CASSSARDSGANVLTF. Written as DNA, the CDR3 is TGCGCCAGCAGCTCGGCCAGGGATTCTGGGGCCAACGTCCTGACTTTC. The whole variable domain, filled in from reference TRBV7-3 and TRBJ2-6, reads GAGVSQTPSNKVTEKGKYVELRCDPISGHTALYWYRQSLGQGPEFLIYFQGTGAADDSGLPNDRFFAVRPEGSVSTLKIQRTERGDSAVYLCASSSARDSGANVLTFGAGSRLTVL.

V usage is TRBV20-1 and J usage is TRBJ2-1, with 10 bases fitting TRBD1. Germline assignment: CDR1 DFQATT and CDR2 SNEGSKA (reference sequence). With 8 bases clipped from V and 4 bases from J, the junction kept 8 bases outside the gene matches. The CDR3 contains 14 residues. CDR3: CSKEPGQGYNEQFF. The CDR3 DNA is TGCAGTAAAGAGCCGGGACAGGGGTACAATGAGCAGTTCTTC.

In its sample, this clonotype was seen a few times. The J gene is TRBJ2-4, the V gene TRBV28; 8 nucleotides agree with TRBD2. The J call could be wrong; TRBJ2-7 is a better fit for the DNA end. The CDR3 length is 13 residues. Per germline, CDR1 MDHEN and CDR2 SYDVKM. CDR3 DNA sequence: TGTGCCAGCACCGGGGGGGGAATGGACGAGCAGTACTTC. This gives the protein CASTGGGMDEQYF.